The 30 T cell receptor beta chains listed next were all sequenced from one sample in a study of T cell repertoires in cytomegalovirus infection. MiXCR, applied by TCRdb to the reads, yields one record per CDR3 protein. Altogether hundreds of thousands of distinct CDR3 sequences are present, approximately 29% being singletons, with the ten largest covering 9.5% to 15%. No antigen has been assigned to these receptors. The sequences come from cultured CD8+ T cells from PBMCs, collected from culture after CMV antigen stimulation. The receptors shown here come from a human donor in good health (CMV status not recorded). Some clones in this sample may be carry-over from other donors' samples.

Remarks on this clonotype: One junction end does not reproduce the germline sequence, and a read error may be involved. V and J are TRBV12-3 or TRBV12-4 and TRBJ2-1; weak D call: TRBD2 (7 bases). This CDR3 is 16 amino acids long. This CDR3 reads CVSSLGGAGPREEQFF. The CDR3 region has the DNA TGTGTCAGCAGTTTAGGGGGAGCGGGGCCTAGGGAGGAGCAGTTCTTC.

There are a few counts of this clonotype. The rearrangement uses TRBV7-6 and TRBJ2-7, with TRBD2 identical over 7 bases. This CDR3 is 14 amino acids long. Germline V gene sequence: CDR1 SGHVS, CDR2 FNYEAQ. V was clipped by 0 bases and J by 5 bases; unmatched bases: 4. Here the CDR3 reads CASSLAQGLHEQYF. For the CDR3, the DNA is TGTGCCAGCAGCTTAGCTCAGGGACTACACGAGCAGTACTTC. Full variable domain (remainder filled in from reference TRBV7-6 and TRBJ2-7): GAGVSQSPRYKVTKRGQDVALRCDPISGHVSLYWYRQALGQGPEFLTYFNYEAQQDKSGLPNDRFSAERPEGSISTLTIQRTEQRDSAMYRCASSLAQGLHEQYFGPGTRLTVT.

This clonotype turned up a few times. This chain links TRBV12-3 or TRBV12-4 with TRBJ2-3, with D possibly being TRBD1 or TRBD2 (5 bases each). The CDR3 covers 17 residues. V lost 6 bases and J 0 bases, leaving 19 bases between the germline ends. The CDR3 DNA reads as TGTGCCAGCAGCGACCCGGGGCGCCTTCTTAGCACAGATACGCAGTATTTT. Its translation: CASSDPGRLLSTDTQYF.

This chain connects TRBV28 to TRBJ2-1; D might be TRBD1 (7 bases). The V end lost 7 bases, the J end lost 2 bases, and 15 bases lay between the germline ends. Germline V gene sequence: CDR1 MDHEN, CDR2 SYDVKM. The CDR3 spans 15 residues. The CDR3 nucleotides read TGTGCCAGCACCTATGGAGGGACAGCCTACAATGAGCAGTTCTTC. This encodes CASTYGGTAYNEQFF.

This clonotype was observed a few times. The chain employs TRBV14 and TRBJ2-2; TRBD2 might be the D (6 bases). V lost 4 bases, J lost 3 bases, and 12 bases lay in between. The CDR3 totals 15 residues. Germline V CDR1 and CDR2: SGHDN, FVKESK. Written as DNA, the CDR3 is TGTGCCAGCAGCCGGGACTCCCGGTACACCGGGGAGCTGTTTTTT. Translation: CASSRDSRYTGELFF.

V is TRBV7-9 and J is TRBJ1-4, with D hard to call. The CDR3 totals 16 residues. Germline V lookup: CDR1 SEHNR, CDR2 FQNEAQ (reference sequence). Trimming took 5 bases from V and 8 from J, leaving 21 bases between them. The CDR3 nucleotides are TGTGCCAGCAGCATGAATCATTCCCTGCACCGGGAAAAACTGTTTTTT. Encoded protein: CASSMNHSLHREKLFF.

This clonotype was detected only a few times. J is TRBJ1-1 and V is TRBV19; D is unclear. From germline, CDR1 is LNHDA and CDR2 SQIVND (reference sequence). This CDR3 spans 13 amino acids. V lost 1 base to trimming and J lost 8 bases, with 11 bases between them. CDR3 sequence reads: CASSIAAPGEAFF. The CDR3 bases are TGTGCCAGTAGTATAGCCGCCCCGGGAGAAGCTTTCTTT.

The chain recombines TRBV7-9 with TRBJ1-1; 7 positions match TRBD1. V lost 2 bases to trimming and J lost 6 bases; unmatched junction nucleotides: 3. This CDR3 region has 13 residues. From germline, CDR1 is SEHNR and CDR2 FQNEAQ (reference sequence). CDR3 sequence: CASSLRGLAEAFF. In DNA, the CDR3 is TGTGCCAGCAGCTTAAGGGGGCTGGCTGAAGCTTTCTTT.

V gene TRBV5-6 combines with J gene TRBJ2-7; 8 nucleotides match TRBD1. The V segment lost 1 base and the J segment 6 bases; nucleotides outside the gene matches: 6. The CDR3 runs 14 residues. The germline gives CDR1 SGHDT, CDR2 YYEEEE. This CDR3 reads CASSLSAGGAEQYV. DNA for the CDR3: TGTGCCAGCAGCTTGAGTGCAGGGGGCGCCGAGCAGTACGTC.

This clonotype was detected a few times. CDR3 amino acids: CASRPRGVNTEAFF. The CDR3 DNA sequence: TGTGCCAGCAGGCCTAGGGGCGTGAACACTGAAGCTTTCTTT. V and J are TRBV27 and TRBJ1-1, with D perhaps TRBD1 (5 bases). There are 14 residues in the CDR3. V gave up 6 bases and J gave up 0 bases, with 11 bases separating them. Germline CDR1 reads MNHEY; CDR2 reads SMNVEV (reference sequence).

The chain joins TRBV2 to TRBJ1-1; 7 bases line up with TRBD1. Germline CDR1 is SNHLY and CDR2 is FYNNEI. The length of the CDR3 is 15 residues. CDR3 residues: CATEVVGGVNTEAFF. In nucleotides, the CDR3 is TGTGCGACCGAGGTTGTAGGGGGCGTTAACACTGAAGCTTTCTTT.

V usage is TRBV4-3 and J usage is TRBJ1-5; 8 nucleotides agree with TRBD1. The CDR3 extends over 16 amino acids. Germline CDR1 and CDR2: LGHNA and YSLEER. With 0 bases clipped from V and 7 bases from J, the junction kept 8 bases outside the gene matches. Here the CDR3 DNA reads TGCGCCAGCAGCCAAGATTTGACAGGGGTATTACAGCCCCAGCATTTT. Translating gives CASSQDLTGVLQPQHF.

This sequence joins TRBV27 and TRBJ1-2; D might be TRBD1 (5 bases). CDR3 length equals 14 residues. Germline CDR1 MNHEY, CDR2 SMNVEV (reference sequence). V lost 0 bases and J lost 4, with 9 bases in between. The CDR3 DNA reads TGTGCCAGCAGTTTATCCCCCAGGGTCTATGGCTACACCTTC. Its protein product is CASSLSPRVYGYTF.

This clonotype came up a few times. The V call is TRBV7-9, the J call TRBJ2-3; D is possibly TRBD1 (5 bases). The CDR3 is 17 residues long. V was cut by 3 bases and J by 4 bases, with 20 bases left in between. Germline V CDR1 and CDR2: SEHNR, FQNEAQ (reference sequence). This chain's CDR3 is CASSLGLRQGGPDTQYF. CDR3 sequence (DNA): TGTGCCAGCAGCTTGGGTCTACGGCAGGGTGGACCAGATACGCAGTATTTT.

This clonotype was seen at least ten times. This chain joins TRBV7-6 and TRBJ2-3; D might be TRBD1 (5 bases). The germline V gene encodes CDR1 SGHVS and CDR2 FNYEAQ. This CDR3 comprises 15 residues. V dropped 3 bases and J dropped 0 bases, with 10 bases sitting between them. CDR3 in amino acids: CASSLGPGSTDTQYF. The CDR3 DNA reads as TGTGCCAGCAGCTTGGGGCCAGGAAGCACAGATACGCAGTATTTT.

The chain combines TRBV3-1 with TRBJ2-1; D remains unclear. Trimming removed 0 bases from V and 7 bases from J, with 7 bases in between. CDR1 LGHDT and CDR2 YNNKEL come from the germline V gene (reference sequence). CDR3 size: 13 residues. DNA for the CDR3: TGTGCCAGCAGCCAAGAAGGAAAAAATGAGCAGTTCTTC. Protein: CASSQEGKNEQFF.

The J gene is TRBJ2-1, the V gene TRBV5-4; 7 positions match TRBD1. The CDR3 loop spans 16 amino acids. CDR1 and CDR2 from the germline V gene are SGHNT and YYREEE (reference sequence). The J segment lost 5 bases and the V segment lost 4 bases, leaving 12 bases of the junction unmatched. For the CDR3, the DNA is TGTGCCAGCAGCCCCCCTGGACAGGTTGGAGACAATGAGCAGTTCTTC. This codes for CASSPPGQVGDNEQFF.

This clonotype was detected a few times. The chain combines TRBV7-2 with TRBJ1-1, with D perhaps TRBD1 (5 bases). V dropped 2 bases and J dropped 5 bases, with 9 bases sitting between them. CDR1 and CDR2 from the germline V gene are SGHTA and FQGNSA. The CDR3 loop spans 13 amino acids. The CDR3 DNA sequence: TGTGCCAGCAGCTTATCCAGGGAAACTGAAGCTTTCTTT. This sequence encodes CASSLSRETEAFF.

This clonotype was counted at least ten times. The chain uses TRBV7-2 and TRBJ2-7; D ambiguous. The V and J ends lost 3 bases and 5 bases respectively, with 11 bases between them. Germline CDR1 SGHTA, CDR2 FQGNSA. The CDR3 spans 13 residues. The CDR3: CASSLAGPHEQYF. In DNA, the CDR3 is TGTGCCAGCAGCTTGGCCGGACCCCACGAGCAGTACTTC.

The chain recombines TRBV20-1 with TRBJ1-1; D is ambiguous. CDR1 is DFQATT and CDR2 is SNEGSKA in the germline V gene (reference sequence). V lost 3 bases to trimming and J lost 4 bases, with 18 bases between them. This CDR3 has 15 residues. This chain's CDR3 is CSARPYREGSTEAFF. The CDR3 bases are TGCAGTGCTAGGCCCTACCGGGAGGGAAGCACTGAAGCTTTCTTT.

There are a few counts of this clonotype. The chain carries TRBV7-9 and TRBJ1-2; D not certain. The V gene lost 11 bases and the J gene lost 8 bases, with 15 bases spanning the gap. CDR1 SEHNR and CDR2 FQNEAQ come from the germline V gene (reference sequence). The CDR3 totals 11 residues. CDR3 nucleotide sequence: TGTGCCGAGCTAGCCGTCGGAGGCTACACCTTC. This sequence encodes CAELAVGGYTF. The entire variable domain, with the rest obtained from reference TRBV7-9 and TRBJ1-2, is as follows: DTGVSQNPRHKITKRGQNVTFRCDPISEHNRLYWYRQTLGQGPEFLTYFQNEAQLEKSRLLSDRFSAERPKGSFSTLEIQRTEQGDSAMYLCAELAVGGYTFGSGTRLTVV.

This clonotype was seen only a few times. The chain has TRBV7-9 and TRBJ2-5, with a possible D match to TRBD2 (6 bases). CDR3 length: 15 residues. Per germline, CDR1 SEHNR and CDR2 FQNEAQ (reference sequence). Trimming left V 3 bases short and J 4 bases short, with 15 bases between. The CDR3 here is CASSFPGVKGETQYF. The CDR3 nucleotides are TGTGCCAGCAGCTTCCCGGGGGTCAAGGGAGAGACCCAGTACTTC. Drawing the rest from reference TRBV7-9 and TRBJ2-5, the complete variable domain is DTGVSQNPRHKITKRGQNVTFRCDPISEHNRLYWYRQTLGQGPEFLTYFQNEAQLEKSRLLSDRFSAERPKGSFSTLEIQRTEQGDSAMYLCASSFPGVKGETQYFGPGTRLLVL.

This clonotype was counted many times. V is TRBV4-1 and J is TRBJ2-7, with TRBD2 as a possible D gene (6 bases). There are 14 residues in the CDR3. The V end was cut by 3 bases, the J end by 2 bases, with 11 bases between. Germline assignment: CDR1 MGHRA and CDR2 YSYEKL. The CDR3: CASSHLAGTYEQYF. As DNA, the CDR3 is TGCGCCAGCAGCCACCTCGCGGGGACCTACGAGCAGTACTTC.

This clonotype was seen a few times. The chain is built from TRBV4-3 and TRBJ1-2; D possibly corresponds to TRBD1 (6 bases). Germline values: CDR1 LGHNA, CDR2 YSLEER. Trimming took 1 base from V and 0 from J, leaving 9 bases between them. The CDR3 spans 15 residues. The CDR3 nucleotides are TGCGCCAGCAGCCAAGCAACAGGGACTAACTATGGCTACACCTTC. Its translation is CASSQATGTNYGYTF.

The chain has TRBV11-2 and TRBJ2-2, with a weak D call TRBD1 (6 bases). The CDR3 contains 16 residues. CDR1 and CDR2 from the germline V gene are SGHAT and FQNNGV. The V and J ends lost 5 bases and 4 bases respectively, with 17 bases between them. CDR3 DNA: TGTGCCAGCAGCCCACCCGCAGGGGCGGTCACCGGGGAGCTGTTTTTT. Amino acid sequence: CASSPPAGAVTGELFF.

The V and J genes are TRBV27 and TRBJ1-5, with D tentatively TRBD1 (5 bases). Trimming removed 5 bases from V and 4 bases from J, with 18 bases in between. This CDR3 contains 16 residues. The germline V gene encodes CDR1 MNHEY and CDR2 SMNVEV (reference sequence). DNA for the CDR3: TGTGCCAGCAGTCCCCAGTTTGGGGCCTTAAATCAGCCCCAGCATTTT. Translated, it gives CASSPQFGALNQPQHF.

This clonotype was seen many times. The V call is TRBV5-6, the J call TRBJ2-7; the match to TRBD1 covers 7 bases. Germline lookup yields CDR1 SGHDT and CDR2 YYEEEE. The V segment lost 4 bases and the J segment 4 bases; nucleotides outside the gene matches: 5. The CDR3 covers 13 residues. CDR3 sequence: CASSPTGDYEQYV. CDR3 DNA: TGTGCCAGCAGCCCCACAGGGGATTACGAGCAGTACGTC.

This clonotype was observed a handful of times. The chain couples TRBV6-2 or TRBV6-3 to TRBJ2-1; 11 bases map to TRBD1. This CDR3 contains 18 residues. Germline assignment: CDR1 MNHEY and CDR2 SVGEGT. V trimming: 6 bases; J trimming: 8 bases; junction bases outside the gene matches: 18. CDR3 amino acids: CASRERTGGFFNVDEQFF. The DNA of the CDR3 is TGTGCCAGCAGAGAGAGGACAGGGGGCTTTTTTAACGTGGATGAGCAGTTCTTC.

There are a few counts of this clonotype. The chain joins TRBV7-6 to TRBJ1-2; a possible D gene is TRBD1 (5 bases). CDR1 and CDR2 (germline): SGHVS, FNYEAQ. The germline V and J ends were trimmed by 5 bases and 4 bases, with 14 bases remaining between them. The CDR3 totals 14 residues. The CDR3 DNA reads TGTGCCAGCAGCCCCGGCAGGGCAATCTATGGCTACACCTTC. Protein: CASSPGRAIYGYTF.

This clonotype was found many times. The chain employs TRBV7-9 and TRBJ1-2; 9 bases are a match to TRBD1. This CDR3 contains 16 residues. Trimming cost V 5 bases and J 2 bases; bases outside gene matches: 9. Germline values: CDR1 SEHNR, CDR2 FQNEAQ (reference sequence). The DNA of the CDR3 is TGTGCCAGCAGCCCGGACAGGGGCGGTGGGAACTATGGCTACACCTTC. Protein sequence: CASSPDRGGGNYGYTF. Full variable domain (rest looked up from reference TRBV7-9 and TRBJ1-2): DTGVSQNPRHKITKRGQNVTFRCDPISEHNRLYWYRQTLGQGPEFLTYFQNEAQLEKSRLLSDRFSAERPKGSFSTLEIQRTEQGDSAMYLCASSPDRGGGNYGYTFGSGTRLTVV.